The clone carrying this TCR beta chain was counted between two and nine times. Its target is unknown. The authors made TCR beta libraries by quantitative 5'-RACE with molecular barcodes. TCRdb fed the 5' RACE reads into MiXCR, producing one record per CDR3 protein. Of roughly 440,000 distinct CDR3 sequences in the sample, roughly 15% were seen once. This sample is part of a study of CD8 T cells in ankylosing spondylitis. The V and J ends lost 4 bases and 2 bases respectively, with 14 bases between them. CDR1 is SGHRS, CDR2 YFSETQ, per germline. CDR3 length equals 15 residues. Broader study findings: Earlier work had already found some motif variants in reactive arthritis synovial fluid and blood. Roughly 8 highly homologous variants made up a TCR beta motif that seemed to typify ankylosing spondylitis blood. Reportedly, significant enrichment of disease-linked clones occurred in matched ankylosing spondylitis synovial fluid.

This sequence joins TRBV5-1 and TRBJ2-3; D gene unclear. Input material: blood, either unsorted or a sorted T cell fraction (not recorded which). This clonotype originated in a male donor with ankylosing spondylitis. The CDR3 DNA sequence: TGCGCCAGCAGCAACGGACCGCCCTACACAGATACGCAGTATTTT. Residues: CASSNGPPYTDTQYF.